These 26 T cell receptor beta chains came from one sample sequenced in a study of blood T cell repertoires in COVID-19. The repertoire was sequenced with immunoSEQ multiplex PCR; TCRdb's copy has only in-frame clones and lacks some. The repertoire holds 75,000 to 95,000 clones, with less than 85% as singletons. Specimen: peripheral blood. The receptors were gathered from a man aged 70 or older with COVID-19, enrolled during active disease.

V and J are TRBV7-2 and TRBJ1-2, with D possibly matching TRBD1 (6 bases). The CDR3 runs to 17 residues. V was trimmed by 11 bases and J by 5 bases, leaving 30 bases between them. Germline assignment: CDR1 SGHTA and CDR2 FQGNSA. CDR3 nucleotides: TGTGCCGGCGAACCGGGACATCTAACCACGGACCGATATGGCTACACCTTC. Protein product: CAGEPGHLTTDRYGYTF.

Notes on this clone: Other nucleotide sequences from this sample produce the same CDR3. The CDR3 spells CASSSQGIVGDSPLHF. CDR3 nucleotides: TGTGCCAGCAGCTCACAGGGAATTGTTGGCGATTCACCCCTCCACTTT. The V gene is TRBV7-2, the J gene TRBJ1-6; D is possibly TRBD1 (6 bases). Germline V gene lookup returns CDR1 SGHTA and CDR2 FQGNSA. The V end was cut by 4 bases, the J end by 8 bases, with 18 bases between. The CDR3 length is 16 residues.

The chain is built from TRBV6-6 and TRBJ1-1; D possibly corresponds to TRBD1 (6 bases). This CDR3 comprises 14 residues. Germline CDR1 and CDR2: MNHNY and SVGAGI (reference sequence). Between the trimmed V and J ends, which lost 0 bases and 8 bases, there was a span of 13 bases. CDR3 sequence reads: CASSYSGQPYEAFF. In nucleotides, the CDR3 is TGTGCCAGCAGTTACTCCGGACAGCCCTACGAAGCTTTCTTT.

This chain connects TRBV10-3 to TRBJ2-2; 13 bases align to TRBD2. CDR1 and CDR2 (germline): ENHRY, SYGVKD. The CDR3 runs 18 residues. With 6 bases clipped from V and 2 bases from J, the junction kept 9 bases outside the gene matches. CDR3 coding DNA: TGTGCCATCAGACAGCAGGGGACTAGCGGGATTAACACCGGGGAGCTGTTTTTT. This codes for CAIRQQGTSGINTGELFF.

The CDR3 is CASSLWGDGYTF. For the CDR3, the DNA is TGTGCCAGCAGCTTATGGGGGGATGGCTACACCTTC. This rearrangement joins TRBV7-8 to TRBJ1-2; the D gene is possibly TRBD1 (5 bases). The germline V gene has CDR1 SGHVS and CDR2 FQNEAQ. V was shortened by 2 bases and J by 6 bases, with 7 bases between the two germline ends. The CDR3 loop spans 12 amino acids.

The chain carries TRBV2 and TRBJ2-3, with D unresolved. CDR1 and CDR2 (germline): SNHLY, FYNNEI. The CDR3 has 12 amino acids. The V gene lost 5 bases and the J gene lost 2 bases, with 5 bases spanning the gap. For the CDR3, the DNA is TGTGCCAGCAGTTTCTCCACAGATACGCAGTATTTT. Its protein product is CASSFSTDTQYF.

The chain joins TRBV27 to TRBJ2-1, with 16 bases matching TRBD2. The CDR3 has 18 amino acids. Germline assignment: CDR1 MNHEY and CDR2 SMNVEV (reference sequence). Germline trimming cut 3 bases from V and 16 bases from J; bases unmatched to any gene: 18. The CDR3 region is CASSLNRGGTSGRATFFF. The DNA of the CDR3 is TGTGCCAGCAGTTTGAATCGAGGGGGGACTAGCGGGAGGGCCACATTTTTCTTC.

The V call is TRBV2, the J call TRBJ2-2; possibly TRBD2 for D (6 bases). This CDR3 is 13 amino acids long. Between the trimmed V and J ends, which lost 6 bases and 4 bases, there was a span of 9 bases. Germline V gene data show CDR1 as SNHLY and CDR2 as FYNNEI. CDR3 coding DNA: TGTGCCAGCAGGCGGGGTCCCACCGGGGAGCTGTTTTTT. Protein sequence: CASRRGPTGELFF.

This clone came up a few times. The chain is built from TRBV19 and TRBJ2-2, with no clear D. The CDR3 is 13 residues long. With 9 bases removed from V and 4 bases from J, the gap between germline ends came to 12 bases. Germline V gene sequence: CDR1 LNHDA, CDR2 SQIVND (reference sequence). The CDR3 nucleotides read TGTGCCAGCCTGAGCTTGTCCACCGGGGAGCTGTTTTTT. Translated: CASLSLSTGELFF.

The chain links TRBV5-8 to TRBJ2-2; no firm D call. The V end was cut by 7 bases, the J end by 4 bases, with 14 bases between. This CDR3 has 14 residues. The V gene's germline CDR1 is SGHTS and CDR2 YDEGEE. The CDR3 sequence is CASSRGALTGELFF. CDR3 coding DNA: TGTGCCAGCTCGCGAGGAGCGCTCACCGGGGAGCTGTTTTTT.

This clone was detected only a few times. The rearrangement joins TRBV28 to TRBJ1-2; no firm D call. CDR3 length: 15 amino acids. Trimming cost V 1 base and J 4 bases, with 13 bases left between them. Germline CDR1 and CDR2: MDHEN and SYDVKM. CDR3 in amino acids: CASSLYAGYTYGYTF. Written as DNA, the CDR3 is TGTGCCAGCAGTTTATACGCGGGGTACACCTATGGCTACACCTTC.

This clone was counted between two and nine times. The V gene is TRBV28, the J gene TRBJ1-2, with 8 bases lining up with TRBD1. Trimming at V came to 3 bases and at J to 7 bases, leaving 4 bases not matched to a gene. Germline assignment: CDR1 MDHEN and CDR2 SYDVKM. The CDR3 length is 13 residues. In nucleotides, the CDR3 is TGTGCCAGCAGTTTTCCAGGGGGCGTTGGCTACACCTTC. Amino acids: CASSFPGGVGYTF.

This clone was detected only once. This chain links TRBV7-6 with TRBJ2-1; 7 nucleotides line up with TRBD2. V lost 1 base and J lost 6; bases outside the gene matches: 6. Germline CDR1 SGHVS, CDR2 FNYEAQ. The CDR3 runs to 15 residues. The CDR3 DNA reads TGTGCCAGCAGCTTAGAAGCGGGACTGGGCAATGAGCAGTTCTTC. Translation gives CASSLEAGLGNEQFF.

This rearrangement joins TRBV21-1 to TRBJ2-7; the D call TRBD1 from the table was never checked on the DNA. TRBV21-1 is termed a pseudogene. CDR3 length: 17 residues. Here the CDR3 reads CASSKSVTRWTGFGQYF. CDR3 sequence (DNA): TGTGCCAGCAGCAAATCCGTTACCCGGTGGACAGGGTTTGGGCAGTACTTC.

J is TRBJ2-7 and V is TRBV7-8; a weak D match, TRBD2 (5 bases). This CDR3 spans 14 amino acids. The germline V gene has CDR1 SGHVS and CDR2 FQNEAQ. The V and J ends lost 5 bases and 0 bases respectively, with 11 bases between them. CDR3 loop: CASSPDLHSYEQYF. CDR3 bases: TGTGCCAGCAGCCCGGACTTGCACTCCTACGAGCAGTACTTC.

The genes are TRBV13 and TRBJ2-3, with 7 bases lining up with TRBD1. The CDR3 runs 16 residues. Trimming took 7 bases from V and 3 from J; bases not matched to a gene: 13. The germline V gene has CDR1 PRHDT and CDR2 FYEKMQ (reference sequence). The CDR3 region is CASTKQGLETTDTQYF. Written as DNA, the CDR3 is TGTGCCAGCACCAAACAGGGGCTTGAAACAACAGATACGCAGTATTTT.

The rearrangement joins TRBV18 to TRBJ1-2; D may be TRBD1 (6 bases). Per the germline V gene, CDR1 is KGHSH and CDR2 is LQKENI. The germline V and J ends were trimmed by 3 bases and 4 bases, with 15 bases remaining between them. The CDR3 length is 15 residues. CDR3 loop: CASSPPGARLYGYTF. As DNA, the CDR3 is TGTGCCAGCTCACCCCCAGGGGCAAGACTCTATGGCTACACCTTC.

The chain links TRBV6-5 to TRBJ1-6; tentatively, D is TRBD1 (6 bases). The V and J ends lost 9 bases and 8 bases respectively, with 20 bases between them. Germline assignment: CDR1 MNHEY and CDR2 SVGAGI. The CDR3 consists of 15 residues. The CDR3 DNA is TGTGCCAGTCACCCTACCGGGACAAAGGATTCACCCCTCCACTTT. Its protein is CASHPTGTKDSPLHF.

The rearrangement links TRBV7-3 to TRBJ2-2; D is perhaps TRBD2 (6 bases). The germline V gene has CDR1 SGHTA and CDR2 FQGTGA. The CDR3 loop spans 18 amino acids. Trimming removed 5 bases at V and 6 bases at J, with 25 bases between. The CDR3 protein is CASSLRAGGQRAAGELFF. CDR3 nucleotide sequence: TGTGCCAGCAGCCTAAGGGCCGGGGGTCAGAGGGCCGCCGGGGAGCTGTTTTTT.

V gene TRBV5-1 combines with J gene TRBJ2-2; 9 positions match TRBD1. Germline CDR1 reads SGHRS; CDR2 reads YFSETQ. V lost 4 bases and J lost 4; bases outside the gene matches: 11. The CDR3 is 17 amino acids. The chain's CDR3 is CASSQVTGGWGTGELFF. CDR3 coding DNA: TGCGCCAGCAGCCAAGTTACAGGGGGCTGGGGCACCGGGGAGCTGTTTTTT.

The CDR3 reads CASRPTGNTEAFF. In nucleotides, the CDR3 is TGTGCCAGCAGACCGACAGGGAACACTGAAGCTTTCTTT. The chain joins TRBV27 to TRBJ1-1; possibly TRBD1 for D (6 bases). The V and J ends lost 6 bases and 1 base respectively, with 9 bases between them. Germline lookup yields CDR1 MNHEY and CDR2 SMNVEV (reference sequence). The CDR3 spans 13 residues.

The V and J genes are TRBV27 and TRBJ2-1; 9 bases are a match to TRBD1. CDR1 is MNHEY and CDR2 is SMNVEV in the germline V gene (reference sequence). Unmatched junction bases numbered 10, after V lost 5 bases and J lost 2 bases. There are 17 residues in the CDR3. The CDR3 bases are TGTGCCAGCAGTCTCACCCCGGGACAGGGCGCCTACAATGAGCAGTTCTTC. As protein: CASSLTPGQGAYNEQFF.

V usage is TRBV24-1 and J usage is TRBJ2-2; 11 bases fit TRBD2. CDR1 is KGHDR, CDR2 SFDVKD, per germline. This CDR3 region has 16 residues. The V segment lost 3 bases and the J segment 5 bases; nucleotides outside the gene matches: 4. This CDR3 reads CATSDLLAGGTGELFF. In DNA form, the CDR3 reads TGTGCCACCAGTGATCTCCTAGCGGGAGGAACCGGGGAGCTGTTTTTT.

CDR3 sequence (DNA): TGTGCCAGCAGCTTATTTATACTAGCGGGAGGGCCTGGTGAGCAGTTCTTC. Its protein product is CASSLFILAGGPGEQFF. The V and J genes are TRBV11-2 and TRBJ2-1; 13 nucleotides align to TRBD2. CDR1 is SGHAT, CDR2 FQNNGV, per germline. V gave up 2 bases and J gave up 9 bases; unmatched junction bases: 10. The CDR3 sequence is 17 residues long.

The chain is built from TRBV7-3 and TRBJ1-2; 8 nucleotides agree with TRBD1. The CDR3 sequence is 15 residues long. The V gene's germline CDR1 is SGHTA and CDR2 FQGTGA. Trimming at V came to 0 bases and at J to 5 bases, leaving 5 bases not matched to a gene. The CDR3 protein is CASSLTDRDGYGYTF. Here the CDR3 DNA reads TGTGCCAGCAGCTTAACGGACAGGGATGGGTATGGCTACACCTTC.

The rearrangement links TRBV15 to TRBJ1-2; 7 bases match TRBD1. The V and J ends lost 1 base and 5 bases, in that order; junction bases with no gene match: 7. The CDR3 is 15 residues long. From germline, CDR1 is LNHNV and CDR2 YYDKDF (reference sequence). The CDR3, as DNA: TGTGCCACCAGCAGAGCCGGGACAGCTTCATATGGCTACACCTTC. Its translation: CATSRAGTASYGYTF.